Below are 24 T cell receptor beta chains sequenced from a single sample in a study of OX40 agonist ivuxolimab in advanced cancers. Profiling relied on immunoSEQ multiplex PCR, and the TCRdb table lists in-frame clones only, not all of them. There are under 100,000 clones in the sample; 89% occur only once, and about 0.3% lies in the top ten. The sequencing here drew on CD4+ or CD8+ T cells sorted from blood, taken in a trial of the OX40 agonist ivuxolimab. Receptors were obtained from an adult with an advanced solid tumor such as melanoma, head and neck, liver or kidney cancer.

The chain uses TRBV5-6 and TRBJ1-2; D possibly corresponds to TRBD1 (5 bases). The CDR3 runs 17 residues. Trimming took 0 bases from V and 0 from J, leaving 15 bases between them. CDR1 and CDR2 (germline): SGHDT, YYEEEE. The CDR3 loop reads CASSLETRTSSNYGYTF. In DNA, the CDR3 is TGTGCCAGCAGCTTGGAGACTAGGACATCATCTAACTATGGCTACACCTTC.

CDR3 coding DNA: TGTGCCAGCAGTTTTGTCAGGCCAAGCTCCTACAATGAGCAGTTCTTC. Its translation: CASSFVRPSSYNEQFF. The rearrangement joins TRBV28 to TRBJ2-1; D is uncertain. The CDR3 loop spans 16 amino acids. Germline V CDR1 and CDR2: MDHEN, SYDVKM. Trimming shortened V by 3 bases and J by 0 bases, and 12 bases separated the two germline ends.

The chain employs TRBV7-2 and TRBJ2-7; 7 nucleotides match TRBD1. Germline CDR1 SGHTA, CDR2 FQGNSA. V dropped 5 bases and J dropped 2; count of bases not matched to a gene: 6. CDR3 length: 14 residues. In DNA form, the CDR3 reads TGTGCCAGCAGCCGGGGACAGAACCCCTACGAGCAGTACTTC. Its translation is CASSRGQNPYEQYF.

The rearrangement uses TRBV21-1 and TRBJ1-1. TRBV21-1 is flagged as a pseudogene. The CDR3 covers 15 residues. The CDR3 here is CASKRRTGMNTEAFF. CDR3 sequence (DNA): TGTGCCAGCAAGCGCCGGACGGGGATGAACACTGAAGCTTTCTTT.

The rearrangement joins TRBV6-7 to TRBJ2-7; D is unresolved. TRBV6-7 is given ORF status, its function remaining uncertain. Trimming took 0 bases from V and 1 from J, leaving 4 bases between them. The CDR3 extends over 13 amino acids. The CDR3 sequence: CASSYSESYEQYF. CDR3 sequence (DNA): TGTGCCAGCAGTTACTCCGAGTCCTACGAGCAGTACTTC.

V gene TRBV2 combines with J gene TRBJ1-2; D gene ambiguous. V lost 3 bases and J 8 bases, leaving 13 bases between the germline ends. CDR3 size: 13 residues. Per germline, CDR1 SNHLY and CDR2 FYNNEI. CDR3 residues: CASSENVPRGYTF. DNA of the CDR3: TGTGCCAGCAGTGAGAATGTACCTCGAGGCTACACCTTC.

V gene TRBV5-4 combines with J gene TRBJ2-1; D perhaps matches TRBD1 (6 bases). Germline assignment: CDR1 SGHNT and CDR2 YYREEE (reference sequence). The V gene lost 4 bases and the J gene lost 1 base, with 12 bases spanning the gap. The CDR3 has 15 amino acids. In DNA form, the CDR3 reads TGTGCCAGCAGCCCGAAGGGGGTATCCTACAATGAGCAGTTCTTC. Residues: CASSPKGVSYNEQFF.

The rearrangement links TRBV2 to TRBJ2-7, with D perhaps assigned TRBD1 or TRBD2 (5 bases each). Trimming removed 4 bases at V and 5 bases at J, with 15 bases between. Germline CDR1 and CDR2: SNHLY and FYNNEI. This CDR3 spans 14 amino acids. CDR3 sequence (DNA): TGTGCCAGCAGTGGGCAGGGAGTGAGCCACGAGCAGTACTTC. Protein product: CASSGQGVSHEQYF. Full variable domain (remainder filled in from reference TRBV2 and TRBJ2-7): EPEVTQTPSHQVTQMGQEVILRCVPISNHLYFYWYRQILGQKVEFLVSFYNNEISEKSEIFDDQFSVERPDGSNFTLKIRSTKLEDSAMYFCASSGQGVSHEQYFGPGTRLTVT.

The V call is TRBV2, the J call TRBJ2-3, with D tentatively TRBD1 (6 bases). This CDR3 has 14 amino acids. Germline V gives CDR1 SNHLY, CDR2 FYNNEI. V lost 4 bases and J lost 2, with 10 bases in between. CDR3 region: CASSGYRDTDTQYF. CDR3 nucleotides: TGTGCCAGCAGTGGGTACAGGGACACAGATACGCAGTATTTT.

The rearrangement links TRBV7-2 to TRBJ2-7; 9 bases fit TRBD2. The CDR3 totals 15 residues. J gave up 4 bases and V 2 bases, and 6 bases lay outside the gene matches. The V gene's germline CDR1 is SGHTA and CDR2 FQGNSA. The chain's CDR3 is CASSLTRREGYEQYF. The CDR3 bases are TGTGCCAGCAGCTTAACTAGGCGGGAGGGTTACGAGCAGTACTTC.

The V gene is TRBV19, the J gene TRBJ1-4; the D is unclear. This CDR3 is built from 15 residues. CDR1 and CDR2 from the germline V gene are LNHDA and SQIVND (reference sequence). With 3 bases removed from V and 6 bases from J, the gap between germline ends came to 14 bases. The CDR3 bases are TGTGCCAGTAGTATGGGAGACAAGTCGTATGAAAAACTGTTTTTT. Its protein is CASSMGDKSYEKLFF.

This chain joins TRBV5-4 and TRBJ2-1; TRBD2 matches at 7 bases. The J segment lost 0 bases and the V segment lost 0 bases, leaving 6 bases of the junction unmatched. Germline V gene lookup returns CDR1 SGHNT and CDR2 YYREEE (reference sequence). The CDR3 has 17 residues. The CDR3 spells CASSLGPAGYSYNEQFF. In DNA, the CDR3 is TGTGCCAGCAGCTTGGGCCCAGCGGGGTACTCCTACAATGAGCAGTTCTTC.

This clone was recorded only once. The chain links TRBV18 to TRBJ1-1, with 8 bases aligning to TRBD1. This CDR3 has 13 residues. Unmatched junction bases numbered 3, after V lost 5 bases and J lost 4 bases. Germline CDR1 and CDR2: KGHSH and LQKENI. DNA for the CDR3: TGTGCCAGCTCATCTGGACAGGGCACTGAAGCTTTCTTT. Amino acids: CASSSGQGTEAFF.

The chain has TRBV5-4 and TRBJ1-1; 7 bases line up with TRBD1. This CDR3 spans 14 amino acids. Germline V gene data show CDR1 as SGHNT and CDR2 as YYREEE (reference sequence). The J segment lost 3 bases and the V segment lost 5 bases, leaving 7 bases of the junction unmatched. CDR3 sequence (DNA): TGTGCCAGCAGAGAGGGGGCGCAGTACACTGAAGCTTTCTTT. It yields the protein CASREGAQYTEAFF.

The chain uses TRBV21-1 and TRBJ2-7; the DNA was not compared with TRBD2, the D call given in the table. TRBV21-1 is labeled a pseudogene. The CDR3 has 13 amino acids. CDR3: CASPFEGNYEQYF. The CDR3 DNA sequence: TGTGCCAGCCCCTTTGAGGGAAACTACGAGCAGTACTTC.

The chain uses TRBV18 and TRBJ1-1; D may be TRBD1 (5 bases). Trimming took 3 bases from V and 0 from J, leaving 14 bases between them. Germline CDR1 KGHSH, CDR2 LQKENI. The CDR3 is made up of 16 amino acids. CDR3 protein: CASSPILDRLNTEAFF. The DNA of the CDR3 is TGTGCCAGCTCACCTATCCTCGACAGATTGAACACTGAAGCTTTCTTT.

CDR3 DNA: TGCGCCAGCAGCCAAACGTACGGGGACGAGCAGTACTTC. It translates to CASSQTYGDEQYF. The chain uses TRBV4-3 and TRBJ2-7; D is perhaps TRBD2 (5 bases). Trimming pared 2 bases from V and 5 bases from J, leaving 10 bases between. The length of the CDR3 is 13 residues. Germline CDR1 and CDR2: LGHNA and YSLEER.

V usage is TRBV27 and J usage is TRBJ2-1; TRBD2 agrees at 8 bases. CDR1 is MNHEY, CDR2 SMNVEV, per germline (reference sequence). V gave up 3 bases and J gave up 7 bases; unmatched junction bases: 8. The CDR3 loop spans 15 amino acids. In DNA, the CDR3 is TGTGCCAGCAGTTTTAGACGGGAGGGCCCAAATGAGCAGTTCTTC. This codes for CASSFRREGPNEQFF.

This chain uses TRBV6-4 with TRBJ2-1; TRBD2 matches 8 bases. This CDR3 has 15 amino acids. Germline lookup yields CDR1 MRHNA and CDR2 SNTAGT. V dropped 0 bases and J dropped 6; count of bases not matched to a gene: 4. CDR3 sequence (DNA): TGTGCCAGCAGTGACTCGGGACTAGGGATCAATGAGCAGTTCTTC. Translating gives CASSDSGLGINEQFF.

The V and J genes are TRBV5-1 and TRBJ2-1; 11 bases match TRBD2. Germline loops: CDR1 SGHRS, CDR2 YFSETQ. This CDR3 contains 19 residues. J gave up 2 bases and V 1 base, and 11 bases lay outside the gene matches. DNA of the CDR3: TGCGCCAGCAGCTTGCTGGGACTAGCGGCCGCTCCCCCCTACAATGAGCAGTTCTTC. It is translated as CASSLLGLAAAPPYNEQFF.

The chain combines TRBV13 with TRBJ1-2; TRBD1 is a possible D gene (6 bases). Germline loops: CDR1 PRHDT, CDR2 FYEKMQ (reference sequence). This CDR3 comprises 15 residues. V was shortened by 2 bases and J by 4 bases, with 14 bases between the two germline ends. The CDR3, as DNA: TGTGCCAGCAGCTTAAGGGGGAAAGATAGCTATGGCTACACCTTC. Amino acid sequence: CASSLRGKDSYGYTF.

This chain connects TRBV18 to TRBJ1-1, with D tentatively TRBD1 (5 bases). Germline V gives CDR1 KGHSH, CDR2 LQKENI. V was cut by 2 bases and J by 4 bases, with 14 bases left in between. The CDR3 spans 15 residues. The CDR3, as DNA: TGTGCCAGCTCACCATCCTCCCAGGGTGGCACTGAAGCTTTCTTT. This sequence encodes CASSPSSQGGTEAFF. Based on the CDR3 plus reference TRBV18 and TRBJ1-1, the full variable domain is NAGVMQNPRHLVRRRGQEARLRCSPMKGHSHVYWYRQLPEEGLKFMVYLQKENIIDESGMPKERFSAEFPKEGPSILRIQQVVRGDSAAYFCASSPSSQGGTEAFFGQGTRLTVV.

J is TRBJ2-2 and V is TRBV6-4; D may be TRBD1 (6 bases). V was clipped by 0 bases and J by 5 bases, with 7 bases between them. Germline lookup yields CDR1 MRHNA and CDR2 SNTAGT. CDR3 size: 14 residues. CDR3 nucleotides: TGTGCCAGCAGTGACTCCCAGGGGACCGGGGAGCTGTTTTTT. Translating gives CASSDSQGTGELFF.

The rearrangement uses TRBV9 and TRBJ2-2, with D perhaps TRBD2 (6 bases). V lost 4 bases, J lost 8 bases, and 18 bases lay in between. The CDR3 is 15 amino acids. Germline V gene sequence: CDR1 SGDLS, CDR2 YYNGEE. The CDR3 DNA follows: TGTGCCAGCAGCCCTCATGGAGGGGATCTGGGGGAGCTGTTTTTT. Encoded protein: CASSPHGGDLGELFF.